The rows below give T cell receptor beta chains drawn from one sample of a study of shared clonotypes between healthy human individuals. Assay: immunoSEQ multiplex PCR; the TCRdb copy retains only in-frame clones and omits some. The data show 450,000 to 600,000 clones, 79% seen once. The material sequenced was PBMCs. The receptors here all came from a woman aged 40 to 50 in good health. Some clones in this sample may be carry-over from other donors' samples. Both conserved end residues are part of each CDR3. A D gene is named only where the DNA matches it firmly. Size is stated for part of the rows, as once, few or many counts, or as a class when the clone is expanded.

size	D	J	V	DNA	CDR3
NA	NA	TRBJ2-1	TRBV5-1	TGCGCCAGCAGCTTGGGGGTGGACTGGGCTTACAATGAGCAGTTCTTC	CASSLGVDWAYNEQFF
NA	NA	TRBJ1-3	TRBV25-1	TGTGCCAGCAGTGAACAGAGCTCTGGAAACACCATATATTTT	CASSEQSSGNTIYF
NA	NA	TRBJ1-4	TRBV30	TGTGCCTGGAGTCGACAGATTGCAACTAATGAAAAACTGTTTTTT	CAWSRQIATNEKLFF
NA	TRBD2	TRBJ2-3	TRBV9	TGTGCCAGCAGCTTACTAGCGGGAGGCACAGATACGCAGTATTTT	CASSLLAGGTDTQYF
NA	TRBD2	TRBJ2-7	TRBV18	TGTGCCAGCTCACCTCTAGGCCTAGCGGGAACTTCCCCCTCCTACGAGCAGTACTTC	CASSPLGLAGTSPSYEQYF
NA	NA	TRBJ1-1	TRBV11-2	TGTGCCAGCGGCAGACTCACAGGGAGGACTGAAGCTTTCTTT	CASGRLTGRTEAFF
NA	NA	TRBJ1-4	TRBV9	TGTGCCAGCAGCGTAGCCGGGAGTGCTAATGAAAAACTGTTTTTT	CASSVAGSANEKLFF
many	TRBD2	TRBJ2-1	TRBV5-1	TGCGCCAGCAGCTTAGGAGCGGGAGTAGGTGGGTACAATGAGCAGTTCTTC	CASSLGAGVGGYNEQFF
NA	NA	TRBJ2-2	TRBV5-1	TGCGCCAGCAGCTTTGGGCGGACCTACACCGGGGAGCTGTTTTTT	CASSFGRTYTGELFF
NA	NA	TRBJ1-3	TRBV10-3	TGTGCCATCAGTGACAGGGGAAACACCATATATTTT	CAISDRGNTIYF
NA	NA	TRBJ2-3	TRBV7-9	TGTGCCAGCAGCTTGGGCTGGACTAGCACAGATACGCAGTATTTT	CASSLGWTSTDTQYF
few	NA	TRBJ2-7	TRBV5-5	TGTGCCAGCAGCTTGGGTCGTCTCTACGAGCAGTACTTC	CASSLGRLYEQYF
NA	TRBD1	TRBJ2-7	TRBV27	TGTGCCAGCAGACGAGACAGGGATGCCCTCTCCTACGAGCAGTACTTC	CASRRDRDALSYEQYF
few	NA	TRBJ2-7	TRBV7-2	TGTGCCAGCAGCTCGACTAGACTTAAATACGAGCAGTACTTC	CASSSTRLKYEQYF
once	TRBD2	TRBJ2-7	TRBV7-9	TGTGCCAGCAGCCATAGCGGGGGCTACGAGCAGTACTTC	CASSHSGGYEQYF
NA	NA	TRBJ1-3	TRBV7-6	TGTAGGGCAGGGAGGAAAAACACCATATATTTT	CRAGRKNTIYF
NA	NA	TRBJ2-2	TRBV7-9	TGTGCCAGCAGCTCCCCTGGTGCCATCTACAACACCGGGGAGCTGTTTTTT	CASSSPGAIYNTGELFF
NA	TRBD1	TRBJ1-1	TRBV15	TGTGCCACCCGGGACAGTCAGAACACTGAAGCTTTCTTT	CATRDSQNTEAFF
NA	NA	TRBJ2-2	TRBV30	TGTGCCTGGAGTGTAGATATCCGTGACGCGAACACCGGGGAGCTGTTTTTT	CAWSVDIRDANTGELFF
NA	NA	TRBJ2-3	TRBV30	TGTGCCTGGAGTGTACGGCCGGGGGATACGCAGTATTTT	CAWSVRPGDTQYF
few	TRBD2	TRBJ2-3	TRBV7-9	TGTGCCAGCAGCCCCCGACTAGCGGACACAGATACGCAGTATTTT	CASSPRLADTDTQYF
NA	TRBD2	TRBJ2-2	TRBV7-9	TGTGCCAGCCAGAGAGGGGAGGGGAGGTTGAACACCGGGGAGCTGTTTTTT	CASQRGEGRLNTGELFF
NA	TRBD1	TRBJ2-1	TRBV29-1	TGCAGCGGACAGGGTTACAATGAGCAGTTCTTC	CSGQGYNEQFF
many	TRBD1	TRBJ2-7	TRBV5-1	TGCGCCAGCAGCTCGGGACAGGTGTTTGACGAGCAGTACTTC	CASSSGQVFDEQYF
NA	TRBD1	TRBJ2-7	TRBV30	TGTGCCTGGAGACTTACCGGGACAGGGTTCGAGCAGTACTTC	CAWRLTGTGFEQYF
NA	TRBD2	TRBJ2-7	TRBV5-1	TGCGCCAGCAGCCCCCCGATGGGAGGGTTATACGAGCAGTACTTC	CASSPPMGGLYEQYF
NA	TRBD1	TRBJ1-4	TRBV5-1	TGCGCCAGCACAAGACAGGGTCTCGCTAATGAAAAACTGTTTTTT	CASTRQGLANEKLFF
once	NA	TRBJ2-7	TRBV27	TGTGCCAGCAGTTTATCGCGCGGCCCCTACGAGCAGTACTTC	CASSLSRGPYEQYF
NA	TRBD1	TRBJ1-2	TRBV7-8	TGTGCCAGCAGCTTACGGACAGGGTACTATGGCTACACCTTC	CASSLRTGYYGYTF
NA	NA	TRBJ2-4	TRBV4-2	TGTGCCAGCAGCCAAGGAAGGGGCGCATACATTCAGTACTTC	CASSQGRGAYIQYF
NA	NA	TRBJ1-2	TRBV28	TGTGCCATCAACCGATCCTATGGCTACACCTTC	CAINRSYGYTF
NA	TRBD1	TRBJ1-5	TRBV6-1	TGTGCCAGCAGCGACAGGGGGCTACAGCCCCAGCATTTT	CASSDRGLQPQHF
NA	NA	TRBJ1-1	TRBV6-6	TGTGCCAGCAGAGGGGAGGTTGGGGACGAAGCTTTCTTT	CASRGEVGDEAFF
NA	NA	TRBJ2-2	TRBV11-2	TGTGCCAGCAGCTTAGGAGGGACAACCGGGGAGCTGTTTTTT	CASSLGGTTGELFF
NA	NA	TRBJ2-7	TRBV7-2	TGTGCCAGCAGCGCTAGATACTTGCACTCCTACGAGCAGTACTTC	CASSARYLHSYEQYF
many	NA	TRBJ1-2	TRBV27	TGTGCCAGCAGTTACAAGCCCGGGGCGGGTGGCTACACCTTC	CASSYKPGAGGYTF
NA	NA	TRBJ1-1	TRBV19	TGTGCCAGTAGTAATCAGGGACTGAACACTGAAGCTTTCTTT	CASSNQGLNTEAFF
few	TRBD1	TRBJ2-2	TRBV29-1	TGCAGCGTGCAAAAAAGGACAGGCGGGGAGCTGTTTTTT	CSVQKRTGGELFF
NA	TRBD2	TRBJ2-7	TRBV4-2	TGTGCCAGCAGCCGGGAGCGGGAGTCTCTCTACGAGCAGTACTTC	CASSRERESLYEQYF
once	TRBD2	TRBJ2-1	TRBV5-1	TGCGCCAGCAGCTTGGCTGGTGGGGGGATTAGGGCGGGAGGGTACAATGAGCAGTTCTTC	CASSLAGGGIRAGGYNEQFF
NA	NA	TRBJ2-1	TRBV6-4	TGTGCCAGCAGTGCCGGGACACGAACTAGCTTGGGCAATGAGCAGTTCTTC	CASSAGTRTSLGNEQFF
NA	NA	TRBJ1-2	TRBV6-1	TGTGCCAGCAGCCAGGAATCTTATAGCTACACCTTC	CASSQESYSYTF
NA	NA	TRBJ1-5	TRBV6-6	TGTGCCAGCAGCCGTCCCGCGGGGTACAATCAGCCCCAGCATTTT	CASSRPAGYNQPQHF
once	TRBD1	TRBJ1-5	TRBV11-2	TGTGCCAGCAGCTTAGAAGGGGGCGCGAGACAGCCCCAGCATTTT	CASSLEGGARQPQHF
NA	TRBD1	TRBJ2-4	TRBV5-1	TGCGCCAGCAGCTATTCGGGACAGCAAAACATTCAGTACTTC	CASSYSGQQNIQYF
NA	NA	TRBJ1-5	TRBV6-1	TGTGCCAGCAACGTTAGGTCAGGGGGCAATCAGCCCCAGCATTTT	CASNVRSGGNQPQHF
once	NA	TRBJ2-1	TRBV27	TGTGCCAGCAGACAAGGACTTGATCTACCCAATGAGCAGTTCTTC	CASRQGLDLPNEQFF
NA	NA	TRBJ2-1	TRBV28	TGTGCCAGCAGTAACGGGGCTAAGGGTGAGCAGTTCTTC	CASSNGAKGEQFF
many	NA	TRBJ2-3	TRBV11-3	TGTGCCAGCAGCCCCCGCCAGGGTACGCAGTATTTT	CASSPRQGTQYF
NA	NA	TRBJ2-5	TRBV2	TGTGCCAGCAGCTTTTTAGAGACCCAGTACTTC	CASSFLETQYF
NA	NA	TRBJ1-2	TRBV6-5	TGTGCCAGCAGTCCATGGACCCAGAGCTATGGCTACACCTTC	CASSPWTQSYGYTF
few	TRBD1	TRBJ1-1	TRBV10-2	TGCGCCAGCAGTGAGTGGGACAGACGGAACACTGAAGCTTTCTTT	CASSEWDRRNTEAFF